These T cell receptor beta chains were read from a single sample in a study of control samples from healthy donors and cancer patients. Sequenced by immunoSEQ multiplex PCR; TCRdb stores in-frame clones only, minus some. This sample has 390,000 or so clones, with 90% found just once. Sequencing was done on a sample of PBMCs. These receptors originate from a man in his forties or fifties with head and neck cancer. The CDR3 runs from the conserved cysteine through the conserved F or W. Fields, in order: V gene, J gene, D gene, clone size, CDR3 protein, CDR3 DNA. D genes are given only for firm matches. Some rows mark clone size as missing; the rest say once, few, many or name a class of expanded clone.

v_call: TRBV19; j_call: TRBJ1-1; d_call: -; clone_size: -; cdr3_aa: CASKFIKEVGTEAFF; cdr3_nt: TGTGCCAGTAAATTTATTAAGGAGGTTGGGACTGAAGCTTTCTTT
v_call: TRBV24-1; j_call: TRBJ2-1; d_call: TRBD2; clone_size: -; cdr3_aa: CATSDSSGAGSYNEQFF; cdr3_nt: TGTGCCACCAGTGACTCCTCGGGAGCGGGATCTTACAATGAGCAGTTCTTC
v_call: TRBV18; j_call: TRBJ2-5; d_call: -; clone_size: -; cdr3_aa: CASSPKTGQETQYF; cdr3_nt: TGTGCCAGCTCACCAAAGACAGGCCAAGAGACCCAGTACTTC
v_call: TRBV4-2; j_call: TRBJ1-4; d_call: TRBD1; clone_size: once; cdr3_aa: CASSQELTGGNTNEKLFF; cdr3_nt: TGTGCCAGCAGCCAAGAGTTGACAGGGGGCAATACTAATGAAAAACTGTTTTTT
v_call: TRBV10-2; j_call: TRBJ2-2; d_call: TRBD2; clone_size: -; cdr3_aa: CASFGLAGVNTGELFF; cdr3_nt: TGCGCCAGCTTCGGGCTAGCGGGGGTCAACACCGGGGAGCTGTTTTTT
v_call: TRBV7-2; j_call: TRBJ2-7; d_call: TRBD2; clone_size: -; cdr3_aa: CASSSPGGLAYEQYF; cdr3_nt: TGTGCCAGCAGCTCCCCCGGGGGGTTGGCCTACGAGCAGTACTTC
v_call: TRBV7-9; j_call: TRBJ2-2; d_call: -; clone_size: -; cdr3_aa: CASSLEIFGASAGELFF; cdr3_nt: TGTGCCAGCAGCTTAGAGATCTTCGGCGCTTCAGCCGGGGAGCTGTTTTTT
v_call: TRBV11-2; j_call: TRBJ1-2; d_call: -; clone_size: -; cdr3_aa: CASSLVGLQGKNGYTF; cdr3_nt: TGTGCCAGCAGCTTAGTAGGTCTTCAGGGGAAGAATGGCTACACCTTC
v_call: TRBV15; j_call: TRBJ2-3; d_call: TRBD2; clone_size: -; cdr3_aa: CATRTGLAAFTDTQYF; cdr3_nt: TGTGCCACCCGGACGGGACTAGCGGCCTTCACAGATACGCAGTATTTT
v_call: TRBV12-3/TRBV12-4; j_call: TRBJ2-7; d_call: -; clone_size: -; cdr3_aa: CASSLFYEQYF; cdr3_nt: TGTGCCAGCAGTTTATTCTACGAGCAGTACTTC
v_call: TRBV9; j_call: TRBJ2-1; d_call: TRBD2; clone_size: -; cdr3_aa: CASSETSGGRNEQFF; cdr3_nt: TGTGCCAGCAGCGAGACTAGCGGGGGGCGAAATGAGCAGTTCTTC
v_call: TRBV9; j_call: TRBJ2-5; d_call: -; clone_size: -; cdr3_aa: CASSGQGQETQYF; cdr3_nt: TGTGCCAGCAGCGGGCAGGGTCAAGAGACCCAGTACTTC
v_call: TRBV18; j_call: TRBJ1-1; d_call: -; clone_size: -; cdr3_aa: CASSPAVMNTEAFF; cdr3_nt: TGTGCCAGCTCACCAGCAGTAATGAACACTGAAGCTTTCTTT
v_call: TRBV11-2; j_call: TRBJ2-7; d_call: -; clone_size: -; cdr3_aa: CASSLDASVRVYEQYF; cdr3_nt: TGTGCCAGCAGCTTAGACGCCAGCGTAAGGGTTTACGAGCAGTACTTC
v_call: TRBV27; j_call: TRBJ1-5; d_call: -; clone_size: -; cdr3_aa: CASSLYGGNNQPQHF; cdr3_nt: TGTGCCAGCAGTTTATACGGAGGGAACAATCAGCCCCAGCATTTT
v_call: TRBV6-4; j_call: TRBJ2-3; d_call: TRBD2; clone_size: -; cdr3_aa: CASSVLAGGPDTQYF; cdr3_nt: TGTGCCAGCAGTGTATTAGCGGGGGGCCCAGATACGCAGTATTTT
v_call: TRBV11-2; j_call: TRBJ1-6; d_call: -; clone_size: -; cdr3_aa: CASSLSGADTNSPLHF; cdr3_nt: TGTGCCAGCAGCTTGTCGGGCGCCGACACAAATTCACCCCTCCACTTT
v_call: TRBV7-2; j_call: TRBJ1-2; d_call: TRBD1; clone_size: -; cdr3_aa: CASSPSPGQGLGYTF; cdr3_nt: TGTGCCAGCAGCCCCTCCCCGGGACAGGGGCTCGGCTACACCTTC
v_call: TRBV3-1/TRBV3-2; j_call: TRBJ1-1; d_call: -; clone_size: -; cdr3_aa: CASSQGRNTEAFF; cdr3_nt: TGTGCCAGCAGCCAGGGGAGGAACACTGAAGCTTTCTTT
v_call: TRBV27; j_call: TRBJ2-3; d_call: -; clone_size: -; cdr3_aa: CASSLWGPSTDTQYF; cdr3_nt: TGTGCCAGCAGTTTATGGGGGCCAAGCACAGATACGCAGTATTTT
v_call: TRBV28; j_call: TRBJ1-6; d_call: TRBD1; clone_size: -; cdr3_aa: CASSLSAPSTGIGSPLHF; cdr3_nt: TGTGCCAGCAGTTTATCCGCTCCTTCGACAGGGATAGGTTCACCCCTCCACTTT
v_call: TRBV5-1; j_call: TRBJ2-6; d_call: -; clone_size: -; cdr3_aa: CASSGPGARGANVLTF; cdr3_nt: TGCGCCAGCAGCGGGCCGGGGGCGCGTGGGGCCAACGTCCTGACTTTC
v_call: TRBV28; j_call: TRBJ2-1; d_call: TRBD2; clone_size: -; cdr3_aa: CASILSGGTYNEQFF; cdr3_nt: TGTGCCAGCATCTTAAGCGGGGGAACCTACAATGAGCAGTTCTTC
v_call: TRBV6-2/TRBV6-3; j_call: TRBJ1-1; d_call: -; clone_size: -; cdr3_aa: CASSYREVTEAFF; cdr3_nt: TGTGCCAGCAGTTACAGGGAGGTCACTGAAGCTTTCTTT
v_call: TRBV20-1; j_call: TRBJ2-7; d_call: TRBD2; clone_size: once; cdr3_aa: CSASKELAGSSSYEQYF; cdr3_nt: TGCAGTGCTAGTAAGGAACTAGCGGGATCGAGCTCCTACGAGCAGTACTTC
v_call: TRBV10-3; j_call: TRBJ1-2; d_call: TRBD1; clone_size: -; cdr3_aa: CAMGQGNYGYTF; cdr3_nt: TGTGCCATGGGACAGGGGAACTATGGCTACACCTTC
v_call: TRBV27; j_call: TRBJ2-7; d_call: -; clone_size: -; cdr3_aa: CASNGPSYEQYF; cdr3_nt: TGTGCCAGCAACGGGCCCTCCTACGAGCAGTACTTC
v_call: TRBV4-1; j_call: TRBJ2-7; d_call: TRBD1; clone_size: once; cdr3_aa: CASSQHGQAYEQYF; cdr3_nt: TGCGCCAGCAGCCAACATGGACAGGCCTACGAGCAGTACTTC
v_call: TRBV5-4; j_call: TRBJ2-7; d_call: -; clone_size: -; cdr3_aa: CASSRAGLYEQYF; cdr3_nt: TGTGCCAGCAGCCGGGCGGGACTTTACGAGCAGTACTTC
v_call: TRBV24-1; j_call: TRBJ2-1; d_call: -; clone_size: -; cdr3_aa: CATSDRETYQRNEQFF; cdr3_nt: TGTGCCACCAGTGATCGGGAAACCTACCAACGGAATGAGCAGTTCTTC
v_call: TRBV7-3; j_call: TRBJ2-2; d_call: -; clone_size: -; cdr3_aa: CASSPGAGITGELFF; cdr3_nt: TGTGCCAGCAGCCCGGGGGCAGGGATCACCGGGGAGCTGTTTTTT
v_call: TRBV28; j_call: TRBJ1-1; d_call: -; clone_size: once; cdr3_aa: CASSFQAGAIMNTEAFF; cdr3_nt: TGTGCCAGCAGTTTTCAGGCAGGGGCTATCATGAACACTGAAGCTTTCTTT
v_call: TRBV7-2; j_call: TRBJ1-2; d_call: -; clone_size: -; cdr3_aa: CASSSYTGDNYGYTF; cdr3_nt: TGTGCCAGCAGCTCTTACACCGGGGATAACTATGGCTACACCTTC
v_call: TRBV11-2; j_call: TRBJ1-2; d_call: TRBD1; clone_size: -; cdr3_aa: CASSPPGDRGLRLGYTF; cdr3_nt: TGTGCCAGCAGCCCCCCCGGGGACAGGGGTTTGCGGCTTGGCTACACCTTC
v_call: TRBV6-5; j_call: TRBJ2-5; d_call: -; clone_size: -; cdr3_aa: CASSGRGRNQETQYF; cdr3_nt: TGTGCCAGCAGCGGCCGCGGACGGAACCAAGAGACCCAGTACTTC
v_call: TRBV3-1/TRBV3-2; j_call: TRBJ1-1; d_call: -; clone_size: -; cdr3_aa: CASSGGTEAFF; cdr3_nt: TGTGCCAGCTCTGGGGGCACTGAAGCTTTCTTT
v_call: TRBV28; j_call: TRBJ2-4; d_call: TRBD1; clone_size: -; cdr3_aa: CASSLGQGIQYF; cdr3_nt: TGTGCCAGCAGTTTGGGACAGGGAATACAGTACTTC
v_call: TRBV27; j_call: TRBJ2-7; d_call: -; clone_size: -; cdr3_aa: CASRDTGSSYEQYF; cdr3_nt: TGTGCCAGCAGAGATACAGGGAGCTCCTACGAGCAGTACTTC
v_call: TRBV9; j_call: TRBJ2-7; d_call: -; clone_size: -; cdr3_aa: CASSVGTSYEQYF; cdr3_nt: TGTGCCAGCAGCGTCGGCACCTCCTACGAGCAGTACTTC
v_call: TRBV5-1; j_call: TRBJ2-1; d_call: TRBD1; clone_size: -; cdr3_aa: CASSEGQGKDEQFF; cdr3_nt: TGCGCCAGCAGCGAGGGACAGGGGAAGGATGAGCAGTTCTTC
v_call: TRBV6-5; j_call: TRBJ2-7; d_call: -; clone_size: -; cdr3_aa: CASSPTVYEQYF; cdr3_nt: TGTGCCAGCAGTCCGACAGTCTACGAGCAGTACTTC
v_call: TRBV5-1; j_call: TRBJ2-7; d_call: TRBD1; clone_size: -; cdr3_aa: CASSSGGNSYEQYF; cdr3_nt: TGCGCCAGCAGCTCAGGGGGCAACTCCTACGAGCAGTACTTC
v_call: TRBV6-6; j_call: TRBJ2-7; d_call: -; clone_size: -; cdr3_aa: CASSPGAGEQYF; cdr3_nt: TGTGCCAGCAGCCCAGGGGCGGGAGAGCAGTACTTC
v_call: TRBV28; j_call: TRBJ1-1; d_call: -; clone_size: -; cdr3_aa: CASSSFGTEAFF; cdr3_nt: TGTGCCAGCAGTTCGTTTGGCACTGAAGCTTTCTTT
v_call: TRBV5-1; j_call: TRBJ2-2; d_call: TRBD2; clone_size: -; cdr3_aa: CASSLAPGTLGGDTGELFF; cdr3_nt: TGCGCCAGCAGCTTGGCCCCCGGGACGTTGGGAGGGGATACCGGGGAGCTGTTTTTT
v_call: TRBV14; j_call: TRBJ2-1; d_call: -; clone_size: -; cdr3_aa: CASSSFGYNEQFF; cdr3_nt: TGTGCCAGCAGCTCCTTTGGCTACAATGAGCAGTTCTTC
v_call: TRBV5-1; j_call: TRBJ1-5; d_call: -; clone_size: -; cdr3_aa: CASSLSGGDQPQHF; cdr3_nt: TGCGCCAGCAGCTTAAGCGGGGGGGATCAGCCCCAGCATTTT
v_call: TRBV6-5; j_call: TRBJ1-2; d_call: -; clone_size: few; cdr3_aa: CASRLRVLINYGYTF; cdr3_nt: TGTGCCAGCAGACTCAGGGTACTAATAAACTATGGCTACACCTTC
v_call: TRBV9; j_call: TRBJ2-1; d_call: TRBD1; clone_size: -; cdr3_aa: CASNRGNSYNEQFF; cdr3_nt: TGTGCCAGCAACAGGGGGAACAGTTACAATGAGCAGTTCTTC
v_call: TRBV5-4; j_call: TRBJ2-3; d_call: TRBD1; clone_size: -; cdr3_aa: CASSLDYRGTNTQYF; cdr3_nt: TGTGCCAGCAGCTTGGATTACAGGGGTACAAATACGCAGTATTTT
v_call: TRBV27; j_call: TRBJ2-3; d_call: TRBD2; clone_size: -; cdr3_aa: CASSLLASGVTDTQYF; cdr3_nt: TGTGCCAGCAGTTTGCTCGCTAGCGGGGTCACAGATACGCAGTATTTT
v_call: TRBV28; j_call: TRBJ1-1; d_call: -; clone_size: -; cdr3_aa: CALINLDEAFF; cdr3_nt: TGTGCCCTTATTAACCTCGATGAAGCTTTCTTT